This note documents a single TCR beta chain sequence. Its antigen is not known. Healthy bone marrow donors made up the donor group. These data belong to a study of cytomegalovirus exposure and HLA in healthy donors. Study results and limitations: Per a later analysis, HLA-associated TCR beta chains showed more clonal expansion than other, equally common TCR beta chains. As a later analysis revealed, the rate of TCR association differed by HLA locus, with DRB1 most and HLA-C fewest.

PCR used 60 Vbeta primers and 13 Jbeta primers. Here immunoSEQ multiplex PCR was the method, and the copy in TCRdb shows in-frame clones only, minus some. The repertoire holds 65,000 or so clones, with 62% as singletons. The V gene's germline CDR1 is SGHRS and CDR2 YFSETQ. Trimming took 1 base from V and 4 from J; bases not matched to a gene: 4. The CDR3 has 14 residues. The clonotype was recovered from a man aged 25-45 years in good health and CMV-seronegative. Sequencing was done on a sample of PBMCs. The chain combines TRBV5-1 with TRBJ1-2, with 7 positions matching TRBD1. CDR3 nucleotides: TGCGCCAGCAGCTTGACACAGGGGACCTATGGCTACACCTTC. It encodes CASSLTQGTYGYTF.